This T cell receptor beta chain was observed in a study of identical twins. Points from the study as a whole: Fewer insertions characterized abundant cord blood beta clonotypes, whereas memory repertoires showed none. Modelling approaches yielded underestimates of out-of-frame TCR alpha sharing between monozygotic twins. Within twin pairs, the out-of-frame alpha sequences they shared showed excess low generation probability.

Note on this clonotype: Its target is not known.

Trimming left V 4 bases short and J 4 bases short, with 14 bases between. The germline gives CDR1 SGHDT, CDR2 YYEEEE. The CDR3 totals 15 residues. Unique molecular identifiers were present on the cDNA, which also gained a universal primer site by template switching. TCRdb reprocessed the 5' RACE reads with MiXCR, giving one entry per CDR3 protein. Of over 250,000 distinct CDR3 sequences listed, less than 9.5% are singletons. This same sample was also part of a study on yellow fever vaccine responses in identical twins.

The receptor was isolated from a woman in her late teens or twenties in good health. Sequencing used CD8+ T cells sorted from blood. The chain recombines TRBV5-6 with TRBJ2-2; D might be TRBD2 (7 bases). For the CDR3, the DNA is TGTGCCAGCAGCCCGTGGGGGGGGGCCACCGGGGAGCTGTTTTTT. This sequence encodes CASSPWGGATGELFF.